Shown below are 10 T cell receptor beta chains from a single sample sequenced in a study of blood T cell repertoires in COVID-19. The data were produced by immunoSEQ multiplex PCR, yet TCRdb's version contains in-frame clones alone and is incomplete. This table holds over 150,000 clones, roughly 89% found once. The sample was peripheral blood. Source of these receptors: a woman between 70 and 85 years old with COVID-19, enrolled during active disease.

The chain recombines TRBV30 with TRBJ1-1; possible D gene TRBD1, 5 bases. The CDR3 runs 13 residues. V lost 3 bases to trimming and J lost 2 bases, with 10 bases between them. Germline CDR1 is GTSNPN and CDR2 is SVGIG (reference sequence). The CDR3 DNA follows: TGTGCCTGGAGCCGACAGTTAAACACTGAAGCTTTCTTT. It is translated as CAWSRQLNTEAFF.

V and J are TRBV6-2 or TRBV6-3 and TRBJ2-1; D is ambiguous. CDR1 is MNHEY, CDR2 SVGEGT, per germline. The CDR3 sequence is 11 residues long. The V gene lost 2 bases and the J gene lost 9 bases, with 5 bases spanning the gap. CDR3: CASSYGGEQFF. The CDR3, as DNA: TGTGCCAGCAGTTACGGCGGTGAGCAGTTCTTC.

The chain recombines TRBV5-1 with TRBJ2-1, with TRBD1 matching 10 bases. Trimming removed 1 base from V and 5 bases from J; junction bases left unmatched: 3. Germline assignment: CDR1 SGHRS and CDR2 YFSETQ. This CDR3 contains 15 residues. The CDR3 loop is CASSLYGTGDNEQFF. CDR3 nucleotides: TGCGCCAGCAGCTTGTACGGGACAGGGGACAATGAGCAGTTCTTC. The full variable domain, rest sourced from reference TRBV5-1 and TRBJ2-1, is KAGVTQTPRYLIKTRGQQVTLSCSPISGHRSVSWYQQTPGQGLQFLFEYFSETQRNKGNFPGRFSGRQFSNSRSEMNVSTLELGDSALYLCASSLYGTGDNEQFFGPGTRLTVL.

V usage is TRBV5-1 and J usage is TRBJ2-3; TRBD1 agrees at 9 bases. The V gene's germline CDR1 is SGHRS and CDR2 YFSETQ. Germline trimming cut 1 base from V and 3 bases from J; bases unmatched to any gene: 6. This CDR3 contains 16 residues. For the CDR3, the DNA is TGCGCCAGCAGCTTGTCCGGGACAGGGAGGACAGATACGCAGTATTTT. Protein sequence: CASSLSGTGRTDTQYF.

The V and J genes are TRBV21-1 and TRBJ1-3; TRBD1 was called by the table and not checked on the DNA. TRBV21-1 is flagged as a pseudogene. This CDR3 spans 19 amino acids. CDR3: CASSWHAPGQPFSGNTIYF. DNA of the CDR3: TGTGCCAGCAGCTGGCACGCCCCGGGACAGCCCTTCTCTGGAAACACCATATATTTT.

The CDR3 coding sequence is TGTGCCAGCAGCCCCAGGCACAGGGGGGTCAACACTGAAGCTTTCTTT. It is translated as CASSPRHRGVNTEAFF. The chain combines TRBV7-9 with TRBJ1-1; 8 nucleotides match TRBD1. The CDR3 totals 16 residues. The ends lost 5 bases at V and 2 bases at J; junction bases unmatched: 10. Germline V CDR1 and CDR2: SEHNR, FQNEAQ (reference sequence).

The chain links TRBV4-1 to TRBJ2-7, with 9 bases that match TRBD1. Germline V gives CDR1 MGHRA, CDR2 YSYEKL. Trimming cost V 1 base and J 3 bases; bases outside gene matches: 4. The length of the CDR3 is 15 residues. The CDR3 coding sequence is TGCGCCAGCAGCCAAGCGGGACAGGGAGTCTACGAGCAGTACTTC. This encodes CASSQAGQGVYEQYF.

The gene calls are TRBV7-9 and TRBJ1-3; 10 bases agree with TRBD1. CDR1 is SEHNR, CDR2 FQNEAQ, per germline (reference sequence). The CDR3 is 16 amino acids. V was clipped by 4 bases and J by 0 bases; unmatched bases: 3. The CDR3 here is CASSSRQGASGNTIYF. The DNA of the CDR3 is TGTGCCAGCAGCTCACGACAGGGGGCCTCTGGAAACACCATATATTTT.

This clone has just a few counts. The chain is built from TRBV27 and TRBJ1-2, with D perhaps TRBD1 (5 bases). V lost 0 bases and J 5 bases, leaving 13 bases between the germline ends. Germline CDR1 is MNHEY and CDR2 is SMNVEV (reference sequence). CDR3 length: 15 amino acids. The CDR3 nucleotides are TGTGCCAGCAGTTTATCCGTATCGGGGGGATATGGCTACACCTTC. Translated: CASSLSVSGGYGYTF.

This rearrangement joins TRBV28 to TRBJ2-7; 8 positions agree with TRBD2. The CDR3 totals 15 residues. J was trimmed by 0 bases and V by 3 bases; bases with no gene match: 4. CDR1 is MDHEN, CDR2 SYDVKM, per germline. CDR3 nucleotides: TGTGCCAGCAGTTTTCGCGGGAGGAGCTCCTACGAGCAGTACTTC. It specifies CASSFRGRSSYEQYF. Complete variable domain (other parts from reference TRBV28 and TRBJ2-7): DVKVTQSSRYLVKRTGEKVFLECVQDMDHENMFWYRQDPGLGLRLIYFSYDVKMKEKGDIPEGYSVSREKKERFSLILESASTNQTSMYLCASSFRGRSSYEQYFGPGTRLTVT.